This T cell receptor beta chain was sequenced during a study of T-cell memory formation after mild COVID-19. About this clonotype: Its antigen is currently unknown.

A 5'RACE reaction primed in the constant segment made cDNA libraries of TCR alpha and TCR beta, and these carried sample barcodes and UMIs. TCRdb analysed the 5' RACE reads with MiXCR anew, one entry per CDR3 protein. The sample carries a few hundred thousand distinct CDR3 sequences, roughly an eighth recorded once. Germline V gene sequence: CDR1 DFQATT, CDR2 SNEGSKA (reference sequence). The ends were cut back, 4 bases at V and 13 bases at J, with 23 bases in the middle. This CDR3 region has 14 residues. General study results and limits: Pre-infection memory harbored some responding clones, suggesting cross-reactive memory joined. Clones shrinking from day 15 to 85 showed even CD4/CD8 mixes; later expanders tilted CD4+. Shrinking CD4+ clones resided mostly in CM and EM, and CD8+ ones in EMRA.

The clonotype originates from a man aged 18-30 years who had mild COVID-19 (a few samples of this study predate the infection). Cell type and time point are not known. Input material: PBMCs or a T cell subset sorted from them (not recorded which). The chain has TRBV20-1 and TRBJ1-5, with D uncertain. The DNA for the CDR3 is TGCAGTGCTACAACCGGGCAAGGCCCTTATTGGCAGCATTTT. It encodes CSATTGQGPYWQHF.